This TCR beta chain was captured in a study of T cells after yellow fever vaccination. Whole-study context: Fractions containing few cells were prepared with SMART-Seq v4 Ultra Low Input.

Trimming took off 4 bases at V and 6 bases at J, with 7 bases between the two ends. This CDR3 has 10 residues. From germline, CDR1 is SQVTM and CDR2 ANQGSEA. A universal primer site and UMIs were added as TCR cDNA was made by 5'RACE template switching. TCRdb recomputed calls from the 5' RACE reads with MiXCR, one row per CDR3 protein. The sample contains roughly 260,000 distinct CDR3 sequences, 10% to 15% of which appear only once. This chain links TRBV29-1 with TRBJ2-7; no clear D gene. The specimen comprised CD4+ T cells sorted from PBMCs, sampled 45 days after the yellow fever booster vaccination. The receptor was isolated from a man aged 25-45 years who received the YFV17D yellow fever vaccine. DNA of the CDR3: TGCAGCGTTGGGGCAGGCGAGCAGTACTTC. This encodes CSVGAGEQYF.